Below, 22 T cell receptor beta chains from the same sample are listed, as sequenced in a study of beta chain features in type 1 diabetes. Study-wide results and caveats: In all four CD4+ subsets, TCRB CDR3 length was significantly, moderately reduced in type 1 diabetes.

Their target antigens are unknown. The authors reverse transcribed all of the isolated RNA, so sequencing captured expressed TCRB transcripts. Assay: immunoSEQ multiplex PCR; the TCRdb copy retains only in-frame clones and omits some. This table holds about 15,000 clones, around 77% found once. Sequenced: stem cell memory CD4+ T cells from blood. All receptors derive from a woman aged 18 to 35 with type 1 diabetes.

The rearrangement uses TRBV19 and TRBJ1-5, with D unclear. V was trimmed by 1 base and J by 4 bases, leaving 11 bases between them. The CDR3 is made up of 15 amino acids. Germline V CDR1 and CDR2: LNHDA, SQIVND (reference sequence). Here the CDR3 reads CASSIGWQDNQPQHF. DNA for the CDR3: TGTGCCAGTAGTATAGGCTGGCAGGATAATCAGCCCCAGCATTTT.

This sequence joins TRBV11-3 and TRBJ2-2; 14 bases align to TRBD2. Trimming took 5 bases from V and 11 from J; bases not matched to a gene: 4. Germline CDR1 reads SGHNT; CDR2 reads YENEEA. The CDR3 totals 14 residues. The CDR3 nucleotides are TGTGCCAGCAGCCTAGGACTAGCGGGAGGCGAGCTGTTTTTT. Its translation: CASSLGLAGGELFF.

J is TRBJ1-5 and V is TRBV19; 8 positions agree with TRBD1. J lost 4 bases, V lost 3 bases, and 14 bases had no gene match. CDR1 LNHDA and CDR2 SQIVND come from the germline V gene (reference sequence). The CDR3 extends over 18 amino acids. CDR3 sequence reads: CASSIRSLLQGANQPQHF. The CDR3 DNA follows: TGTGCCAGTAGTATCAGGTCCCTACTTCAGGGGGCTAATCAGCCCCAGCATTTT.

This chain connects TRBV6-5 to TRBJ2-7; D unclear. Germline assignment: CDR1 MNHEY and CDR2 SVGAGI. V dropped 6 bases and J dropped 3 bases, with 18 bases sitting between them. The CDR3 totals 15 residues. The CDR3 sequence is CASSPMVVTGYEQYF. The CDR3, as DNA: TGTGCCAGCAGCCCCATGGTAGTAACGGGCTACGAGCAGTACTTC.

The chain joins TRBV5-5 to TRBJ2-5; a possible D gene is TRBD2 (6 bases). The germline V and J ends were trimmed by 3 bases and 4 bases, with 13 bases remaining between them. CDR1 is SGHKS and CDR2 is YYEKEE in the germline V gene (reference sequence). The CDR3 spans 14 residues. The CDR3 sequence: CASSSAGTAETQYF. As DNA, the CDR3 is TGTGCCAGCAGCTCGGCGGGAACGGCAGAGACCCAGTACTTC.

This chain links TRBV29-1 with TRBJ2-1, with 13 bases lining up with TRBD2. The CDR3 totals 15 residues. Germline trimming cut 4 bases from V and 9 bases from J; bases unmatched to any gene: 9. CDR1 SQVTM and CDR2 ANQGSEA come from the germline V gene. CDR3 sequence (DNA): TGCAGCGTTGGAGTACTAGCGGGAGGGCCAAGTGAGCAGTTCTTC. It is translated as CSVGVLAGGPSEQFF.

This clone has only one observation. This CDR3 reads CASSFRRDRVPYEQYF. The CDR3, as DNA: TGTGCCAGCAGCTTCCGCCGGGACAGGGTTCCCTACGAGCAGTACTTC. The genes are TRBV7-8 and TRBJ2-7, with TRBD1 matching over 9 bases. The CDR3 is 16 amino acids. Germline lookup yields CDR1 SGHVS and CDR2 FQNEAQ. With V trimmed by 3 bases and J by 2 bases, 8 bases remained unmatched.

This clone was seen only a few times. The genes are TRBV7-2 and TRBJ2-7; TRBD1 aligns across 7 bases. This CDR3 is 15 amino acids long. Germline CDR1 SGHTA, CDR2 FQGNSA. With 4 bases clipped from V and 4 bases from J, the junction kept 10 bases outside the gene matches. CDR3 in amino acids: CASSSRQGKLYEQYF. Here the CDR3 DNA reads TGTGCCAGCAGCTCACGACAGGGAAAACTTTACGAGCAGTACTTC.

This chain joins TRBV11-2 and TRBJ2-3, with no clear D. Germline CDR1 is SGHAT and CDR2 is FQNNGV. Trimming took 1 base from V and 4 from J, leaving 12 bases between them. CDR3 size: 15 residues. Written as DNA, the CDR3 is TGTGCCAGCAGCTTAGTTTTGGTGGGCGCAGATACGCAGTATTTT. It specifies CASSLVLVGADTQYF.

The rearrangement joins TRBV4-1 to TRBJ1-4; D not resolved. Looked up from germline, CDR1 is MGHRA and CDR2 is YSYEKL. The CDR3 totals 15 residues. The V and J ends lost 0 bases and 6 bases respectively, with 11 bases between them. CDR3 loop: CASSQDPVSHEKLFF. The CDR3 bases are TGCGCCAGCAGCCAAGATCCGGTATCCCATGAAAAACTGTTTTTT.

The V and J genes are TRBV4-1 and TRBJ2-1; 7 positions match TRBD2. With 1 base clipped from V and 4 bases from J, the junction kept 13 bases outside the gene matches. Germline V gives CDR1 MGHRA, CDR2 YSYEKL. The CDR3 loop spans 18 amino acids. DNA of the CDR3: TGCGCCAGCAGCCAAGTGTTCAAGCGGGAACACTTTTACAATGAGCAGTTCTTC. Amino acid sequence: CASSQVFKREHFYNEQFF.

The J gene is TRBJ2-2, the V gene TRBV30; 8 bases match TRBD1. After removal of 4 bases from V and 7 bases from J, the junction contained 5 bases not matched to a gene. The CDR3 runs 13 residues. The germline V gene has CDR1 GTSNPN and CDR2 SVGIG (reference sequence). The CDR3 sequence: CAWMTGERGELFF. The CDR3, as DNA: TGTGCCTGGATGACAGGGGAGCGCGGGGAGCTGTTTTTT.

The chain has TRBV5-6 and TRBJ1-3, with 7 bases identical to TRBD1. CDR3 length: 18 amino acids. Germline V gene data show CDR1 as SGHDT and CDR2 as YYEEEE. V was pared by 2 bases and J by 4 bases, with 15 bases of the junction left unmatched. CDR3 in amino acids: CASSFSFEPQGWGNTIYF. CDR3 bases: TGTGCCAGCAGCTTTTCTTTTGAGCCACAGGGGTGGGGAAACACCATATATTTT.

The gene calls are TRBV7-9 and TRBJ2-3, with 7 bases aligning to TRBD2. The CDR3 consists of 15 residues. With V trimmed by 1 base and J by 2 bases, 3 bases remained unmatched. CDR1 is SEHNR and CDR2 is FQNEAQ in the germline V gene (reference sequence). This CDR3 is CASSLGAGVTDTQYF. Written as DNA, the CDR3 is TGTGCCAGCAGCTTAGGGGCGGGGGTCACAGATACGCAGTATTTT.

The genes are TRBV6-6 and TRBJ1-2, with TRBD1 identical over 7 bases. Per the germline V gene, CDR1 is MNHNY and CDR2 is SVGAGI (reference sequence). The CDR3 spans 14 residues. Trimming removed 6 bases from V and 6 bases from J; junction bases left unmatched: 10. The CDR3, as DNA: TGTGCCAGCAGAAGCACGACAGGGATCAATGGCTACACCTTC. Its translation: CASRSTTGINGYTF.

The gene calls are TRBV30 and TRBJ1-1, with D possibly matching TRBD1 (5 bases). The germline V gene encodes CDR1 GTSNPN and CDR2 SVGIG (reference sequence). CDR3 length equals 16 residues. Trimming left V 0 bases short and J 1 base short, with 15 bases between. The CDR3 spells CAWSVWVRTTNTEAFF. CDR3 sequence (DNA): TGTGCCTGGAGTGTATGGGTTAGGACAACGAACACTGAAGCTTTCTTT.

The rearrangement uses TRBV5-1 and TRBJ2-1, with D possibly TRBD2 on 5 matching bases. Germline V gives CDR1 SGHRS, CDR2 YFSETQ. V lost 0 bases to trimming and J lost 2 bases, with 9 bases between them. There are 15 residues in the CDR3. Written as DNA, the CDR3 is TGCGCCAGCAGCTTGGCGGGAATCACCTACAATGAGCAGTTCTTC. It is translated as CASSLAGITYNEQFF.

V is TRBV18 and J is TRBJ2-3, with 7 bases lining up with TRBD1. The germline gives CDR1 KGHSH, CDR2 LQKENI. The CDR3 length is 17 residues. V shed 5 bases, J shed 1 base, and the junction held 12 bases outside the gene matches. This CDR3 is CASSTTGQAAGTDTQYF. The CDR3, as DNA: TGTGCCAGCTCAACGACAGGACAGGCGGCAGGCACAGATACGCAGTATTTT. The variable domain in full, with the rest retrieved from reference TRBV18 and TRBJ2-3, is NAGVMQNPRHLVRRRGQEARLRCSPMKGHSHVYWYRQLPEEGLKFMVYLQKENIIDESGMPKERFSAEFPKEGPSILRIQQVVRGDSAAYFCASSTTGQAAGTDTQYFGPGTRLTVL.

The chain joins TRBV28 to TRBJ2-1, with 7 bases identical to TRBD1. V dropped 11 bases and J dropped 0; count of bases not matched to a gene: 13. Germline V lookup: CDR1 MDHEN, CDR2 SYDVKM. The CDR3 sequence is 16 residues long. The CDR3 is CAGRPGGRSSYNEQFF. The CDR3 bases are TGTGCCGGTCGCCCAGGGGGACGGAGCTCCTACAATGAGCAGTTCTTC.

This clone was seen just once. V usage is TRBV7-9 and J usage is TRBJ2-7; D is possibly TRBD2 (5 bases). The ends were cut back, 0 bases at V and 4 bases at J, with 16 bases in the middle. Germline CDR1 SEHNR, CDR2 FQNEAQ (reference sequence). This CDR3 is built from 16 residues. This CDR3 is CASSLASPGGWYEQYF. The CDR3 nucleotides read TGTGCCAGCAGCTTAGCGTCCCCAGGAGGCTGGTACGAGCAGTACTTC.

The chain has TRBV7-9 and TRBJ2-1; D possibly corresponds to TRBD2 (5 bases). Trimming pared 1 base from V and 8 bases from J, leaving 15 bases between. Germline CDR1 and CDR2: SEHNR and FQNEAQ (reference sequence). This CDR3 has 15 amino acids. CDR3 amino acids: CASSLGRNLGDEQFF. The CDR3 bases are TGTGCCAGCAGCTTAGGGAGGAATCTTGGAGATGAGCAGTTCTTC.

The V gene is TRBV9, the J gene TRBJ2-4; 12 bases fit TRBD2. Trimming cost V 4 bases and J 9 bases; bases outside gene matches: 5. The V gene's germline CDR1 is SGDLS and CDR2 YYNGEE. CDR3 length: 14 amino acids. CDR3 DNA: TGTGCCAGCAGCAGACTAGCGGGAGACTTCATTCAGTACTTC. It is translated as CASSRLAGDFIQYF.